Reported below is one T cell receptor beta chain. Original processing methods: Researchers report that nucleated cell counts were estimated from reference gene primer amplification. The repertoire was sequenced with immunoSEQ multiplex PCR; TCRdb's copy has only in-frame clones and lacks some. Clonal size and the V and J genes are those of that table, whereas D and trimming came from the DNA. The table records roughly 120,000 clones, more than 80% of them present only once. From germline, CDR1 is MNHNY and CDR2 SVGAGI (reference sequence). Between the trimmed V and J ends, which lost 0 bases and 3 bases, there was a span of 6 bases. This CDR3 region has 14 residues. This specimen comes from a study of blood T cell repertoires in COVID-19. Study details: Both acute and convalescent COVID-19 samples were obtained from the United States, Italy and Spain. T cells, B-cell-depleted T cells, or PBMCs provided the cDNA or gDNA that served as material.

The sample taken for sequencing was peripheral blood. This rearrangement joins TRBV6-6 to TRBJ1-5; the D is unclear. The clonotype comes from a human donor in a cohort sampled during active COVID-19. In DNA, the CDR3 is TGTGCCAGCAGTTACTCTGAGGCCAATCAGCCCCAGCATTTT. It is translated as CASSYSEANQPQHF.